Sequencing of this T cell receptor beta chain was carried out in a study of regulatory T cells in long-lasting Graves disease. Study findings and constraints: The number of shared public clonotypes was higher in persistent patients (about 3,000) than new patients (966). Analyses excluded thyroid tissue, covering peripheral blood alone.

Time point defined: newly diagnosed GD, antithyroid drugs for less than 3 months. PBMC-extracted RNA yielded the TCR library. The collection involved drawing nine milliliters of peripheral blood into EDTA tubes. TCR beta libraries were built with iRepertoire HTBI primers and Arm-PCR of CDR3 regions. TCRdb reanalysed the multiplex PCR reads using MiXCR and keeps one entry per CDR3 protein. The sample yields 580,000 or so distinct CDR3 sequences, about 16% seen once. This clonotype was picked up many times. Its specificity is not known. CDR3 length: 15 residues. J gave up 6 bases and V 5 bases, and 10 bases lay outside the gene matches. The data also belong to a second study, concerning T cells in Graves' hyperthyroidism and ophthalmopathy. From that report: Also found in blood were most expanded thyroid clonotypes above 0.001.

The TCR was taken from a man aged 18 to 35 with Graves disease. The chain combines TRBV12-3 or TRBV12-4 with TRBJ1-5, with 7 bases that match TRBD1. The source material was peripheral blood mononuclear cells (PBMCs), sampled at new diagnosis, from a patient treated with antithyroid drugs. The CDR3 sequence is CASSTAPGGPQPQHF. The CDR3 nucleotides are TGTGCCAGCAGTACCGCCCCAGGGGGTCCTCAGCCCCAGCATTTT.